This TCR beta chain derives from a study of monozygotic twins with inflammatory bowel disease (dated by TCRdb to the late 2010s). Looking at the study overall: The complete study included 28 monozygotic twin pairs: 19 IBD-discordant Danish pairs and nine German pairs, of which four were IBD-concordant and five were IBD-discordant. Within discordant pairs, disease-associated traits were sought mainly by comparing IBD patients with their genetically identical healthy co-twins. Each individual had, on average, about 151 000 unique TCRalpha sequences and 181 000 unique TCRbeta sequences available for analysis.

Study-wide conclusions, independent of this receptor: Repertoire similarity did not differ between concordant and discordant twins, which could be due to limited statistical power. No single strong signal or clonotype linked to IBD turned up in the results, so the idea that one exists was not supported. Measured by the inverse Simpson index, TCRbeta repertoire diversity was lower in IBD patients than in their healthy co-twins. Background noise and inter-individual variability may have been introduced into the repertoires by the differing immunosuppressive treatments among patients. The analysis was unable to tell apart different T cell subtypes. Compared with healthy twins, IBD patients had fewer clonotypes in common with other individuals, a difference most pronounced in patients showing signs of disease activity.

The CDR3 contains 13 residues, cysteine and phenylalanine counted. No DNA sequence was recorded. Reading the germline V gene (reference sequence) gives CDR1 LGHDT and CDR2 YNNKEL. Library method: 5' RACE. The input for every TCR library was roughly 4,000 ng of total RNA. For each sample, cDNA synthesis was carried out in eight separate reactions using SMARTScribe reverse transcriptase. During cDNA synthesis, template switching introduced unique molecular identifiers that contained a 6-nucleotide sample barcode. TCRalpha and TCRbeta cDNA was amplified in two nested PCRs of approximately 16 and 10 cycles, and bead purification was carried out after each PCR. Before amplification, the cDNA was treated with uracil DNA-glycosylase and purified using the QIAquick PCR purification kit. The second PCR was the step at which Illumina TruSeq-compatible adapters and sample-specific barcodes were added. TapeStation and Qubit were used to check library quality and concentration, and 4.5 to 6.5 ng of each library was pooled. Pooled libraries were sequenced on an Illumina HiSeq2500 single-index Rapid Run with 2 x 100 bp reads and custom sequencing primers. Concerning the study's data processing: MiGEC version 1.2.6 was used for UMI-based consensus assembly to correct PCR and sequencing errors. MiXCR version 2.1.1 handled V(D)J alignment, clonotype assembly and CDR3 extraction. Gene usage, clonotype sharing and MAIT/NKT TCR abundance were normalised by analysing the top 1000, 10 000 and 20 000 clonotypes per sample. Diversity was computed as the inverse Simpson index with the vegan R package after downsampling to 27 000 UMIs. Paired Mann-Whitney U tests were applied to discordant twin pairs, with Benjamini-Hochberg correction for multiple testing. TCRdb reprocessed the raw reads; every CDR3 protein sequence is a single record, and DNA is not supplied. It is TCRdb's table, rather than the study itself, that gives the V and J calls and clone size. The record for this sample contains 400,000 to 500,000 distinct CDR3 sequences. The ten biggest clones cover around 2.4% of the sample.

From each donor, an approximately 2.5 ml peripheral blood sample was collected into PAXgene tubes and kept at -80 degrees C. Without any T cell sorting, total RNA was extracted from whole blood using the PAXgene blood miRNA kit on an automated QIAcube. Peripheral blood from monozygotic twin pairs, either concordant or discordant for inflammatory bowel disease, underwent deep TCRalpha and TCRbeta repertoire profiling that used unique molecular barcoding. Smoking habits were recorded for all twin pairs, and individuals were classified as current, former or never smokers. About this clonotype: This receptor's antigen is unknown.

The receptor chain draws on TRBV3-1 and TRBJ2-1. The sample consisted of blood. The TCR originated in a human donor with ulcerative colitis or Crohn's disease, or a healthy co-twin of an affected twin (not recorded which). CDR3 region: CASSPFGYNEQFF.